The source of this TCR beta chain is a study of T cell responses to AZD1222 COVID-19 vaccine. Study background: Timing groups of about 4 and about 12 weeks for second doses were pooled.

This clone has only one observation. No antigen is known for it. General study findings and limits: Two doses of AZD1222 preceded a rise in Spike-specific TCR breadth and depth. Close to half of all spike-specific TCRs reportedly target regions of the variants that are unmutated.

The germline V and J ends were trimmed by 3 bases and 5 bases, with 8 bases remaining between them. CDR1 MNHGY and CDR2 SVAAGI come from the germline V gene. This CDR3 spans 13 amino acids. Only in-frame clones appear in the TCRdb table, and some are missing; sequencing was by immunoSEQ multiplex PCR. The table shows over 150,000 clones, with 88% occurring only once. The sequence was obtained from an adult in good health. This sequence joins TRBV6-9 and TRBJ1-5, with D uncertain. Material: peripheral blood, obtained on day 0 of AZD1222 vaccination. The CDR3 nucleotides read TGTGCCAGCAGTTACAACCGTGATCAGCCCCAGCATTTT. This gives the protein CASSYNRDQPQHF.